The sequence of this T cell receptor beta chain was determined in a study of T-cell reconstitution after alpha-beta-depleted transplantation in children. This clonotype came up many times. Losses at the gene ends were 6 bases for V and 7 bases for J; bases not matched to a gene: 6. The length of the CDR3 is 14 residues. It was with unique molecular identifiers that the TCRbeta library was prepared. TCRdb re-derived calls from the PCR reads in MiXCR, one entry per CDR3 protein. The sample carries 150,000 to 200,000 distinct CDR3 sequences, approximately 14% recorded once. The TCR was taken from a human donor who donated a stem cell graft to a child with acute lymphoblastic leukemia. The sample in question was PBMCs from the stem cell graft donor, obtained from the stem cell graft. The rearrangement links TRBV12-3 or TRBV12-4 to TRBJ2-1; 10 bases align to TRBD2. Here the CDR3 DNA reads TGTGCCAGCAGAGCGGGAGGGCCTAGAAATGAGCAGTTCTTC. Translated, it gives CASRAGGPRNEQFF.